A selection of T cell receptor beta chains follows, all from one sample in a study of resident and recirculating memory T cells in vitiligo. The assay was immunoSEQ multiplex PCR, and TCRdb's table has in-frame clones only and misses some. The sample lists 65,000 to 80,000 clones; under 95% were seen once. Sequencing input: blood. The receptors stem from a male donor with vitiligo. Both conserved end residues are part of each CDR3. A D gene is named only where the DNA matches it firmly. Size is omitted from some rows. Given values are once, few, many or a class for expanded clones.

CDR3nt: TGCGCCAGCAGCAATCGGGGCGGGAGGGAGACCGGGGAGCTGTTTTTT; CDR3aa: CASSNRGGRETGELFF; abundance: -; d_gene: TRBD2; j_gene: TRBJ2-2; v_gene: TRBV5-1
CDR3nt: TGTGCCAGCAGCGAGGGGGGGCTGGGGAATGAGCAGTTCTTC; CDR3aa: CASSEGGLGNEQFF; abundance: -; d_gene: -; j_gene: TRBJ2-1; v_gene: TRBV13
CDR3nt: TGTGCCAGCAGTTTCCTCGGGGGTACTGGCTACACCTTC; CDR3aa: CASSFLGGTGYTF; abundance: -; d_gene: -; j_gene: TRBJ1-2; v_gene: TRBV6-5
CDR3nt: TGTGCCAGCTCATATGCGCGGGCCGCCCCTGAAGCTTTCTTT; CDR3aa: CASSYARAAPEAFF; abundance: -; d_gene: -; j_gene: TRBJ1-1; v_gene: TRBV18
CDR3nt: TGTGCCAGCAGCTTTTTCGGGGGAAATGAGCAGTTCTTC; CDR3aa: CASSFFGGNEQFF; abundance: few; d_gene: -; j_gene: TRBJ2-1; v_gene: TRBV7-2
CDR3nt: TGTGCCAGCAGCGTAGCGGGAGGGAAGGATACGCAGTATTTT; CDR3aa: CASSVAGGKDTQYF; abundance: -; d_gene: TRBD2; j_gene: TRBJ2-3; v_gene: TRBV9
CDR3nt: TGTGCCAGCAGTTCGGTGAGGCAGCCCCAGCATTTT; CDR3aa: CASSSVRQPQHF; abundance: -; d_gene: -; j_gene: TRBJ1-5; v_gene: TRBV28
CDR3nt: TGCGCCAGCAGCCCCTGGCTAGCGGTCCAAGAGACCCAGTACTTC; CDR3aa: CASSPWLAVQETQYF; abundance: -; d_gene: TRBD2; j_gene: TRBJ2-5; v_gene: TRBV5-1
CDR3nt: TGTGCCAGCAGCGTTACGACTAGCGACTACGAGCAGTACTTC; CDR3aa: CASSVTTSDYEQYF; abundance: -; d_gene: TRBD2; j_gene: TRBJ2-7; v_gene: TRBV9
CDR3nt: TGTGCCAGACCACCGGGACAGGGGTCCGAAAACTATGGCTACACCTTC; CDR3aa: CARPPGQGSENYGYTF; abundance: once; d_gene: TRBD1; j_gene: TRBJ1-2; v_gene: TRBV27
CDR3nt: TGTGCCAGCTCACCACGGTACGGTGAGGTTTTCTATGGCTACACCTTC; CDR3aa: CASSPRYGEVFYGYTF; abundance: -; d_gene: -; j_gene: TRBJ1-2; v_gene: TRBV18
CDR3nt: TGTGCCAGTAGCCGCGGAAGCTCCTACAATGAGCAGTTCTTC; CDR3aa: CASSRGSSYNEQFF; abundance: -; d_gene: -; j_gene: TRBJ2-1; v_gene: TRBV19
CDR3nt: TGTGCCAGCAGTCCTAAAGGGGGCAGGGTCACTGAAGCTTTCTTT; CDR3aa: CASSPKGGRVTEAFF; abundance: -; d_gene: TRBD1; j_gene: TRBJ1-1; v_gene: TRBV27
CDR3nt: TGTGCCAGTAGTGTCGACGGGTCCACTGAAGCTTTCTTT; CDR3aa: CASSVDGSTEAFF; abundance: once; d_gene: -; j_gene: TRBJ1-1; v_gene: TRBV19
CDR3nt: TGTGCCAGCAGAGGGGGCGCGAACACCGGGGAGCTGTTTTTT; CDR3aa: CASRGGANTGELFF; abundance: -; d_gene: TRBD1; j_gene: TRBJ2-2; v_gene: TRBV6-5
CDR3nt: TGTGCCAGCGGCCACACCGTACAGGGGCGCACCGGGGAGCTGTTTTTT; CDR3aa: CASGHTVQGRTGELFF; abundance: -; d_gene: TRBD1; j_gene: TRBJ2-2; v_gene: TRBV2
CDR3nt: TGTGCCATCAGTCCAGTTCTCTCTGGAAACACCATATATTTT; CDR3aa: CAISPVLSGNTIYF; abundance: -; d_gene: -; j_gene: TRBJ1-3; v_gene: TRBV10-3
CDR3nt: TGTGCCAGCAGCCCTACGATGAACACTGAAGCTTTCTTT; CDR3aa: CASSPTMNTEAFF; abundance: few; d_gene: -; j_gene: TRBJ1-1; v_gene: TRBV28
CDR3nt: TGTGCCAGCAGTGAAGCCGGAGTAGCCGACGAAAACATTCAGTACTTC; CDR3aa: CASSEAGVADENIQYF; abundance: -; d_gene: -; j_gene: TRBJ2-4; v_gene: TRBV2
CDR3nt: TGTGCCAGCAGCGGACAGGACAACTATGGCTACACCTTC; CDR3aa: CASSGQDNYGYTF; abundance: -; d_gene: TRBD1; j_gene: TRBJ1-2; v_gene: TRBV11-2
CDR3nt: TGTGCCAGCAGTGAAGCGCGACACTCCTACAATGAGCAGTTCTTC; CDR3aa: CASSEARHSYNEQFF; abundance: few; d_gene: -; j_gene: TRBJ2-1; v_gene: TRBV2
CDR3nt: TGTGCCACCCTAGCGGGAGGGCCCCCCGCGGATGTGCAGTACTTC; CDR3aa: CATLAGGPPADVQYF; abundance: -; d_gene: TRBD2; j_gene: TRBJ2-7; v_gene: TRBV28
CDR3nt: TGTGCCAGCAGCGTAGCCGCGGGCGGATGGGTAGATACGCAGTATTTT; CDR3aa: CASSVAAGGWVDTQYF; abundance: -; d_gene: -; j_gene: TRBJ2-3; v_gene: TRBV9
CDR3nt: TGTGCCAGCAGTTTGGGTCGGGATCAGCCCCAGCATTTT; CDR3aa: CASSLGRDQPQHF; abundance: -; d_gene: -; j_gene: TRBJ1-5; v_gene: TRBV27
CDR3nt: TGTGCCAGTAGTGCGTGGAGAGGGGGCGGTGGGGAGACCCAGTACTTC; CDR3aa: CASSAWRGGGGETQYF; abundance: -; d_gene: TRBD1; j_gene: TRBJ2-5; v_gene: TRBV19
CDR3nt: TGTGCCATCAGTGATAACAACTCCTACGAGCAGTACTTC; CDR3aa: CAISDNNSYEQYF; abundance: -; d_gene: -; j_gene: TRBJ2-7; v_gene: TRBV10-3
CDR3nt: TGTGCCTGGAGTGTTATTTTAGCGGGAGGCCTCGAGCAGTTCTTC; CDR3aa: CAWSVILAGGLEQFF; abundance: -; d_gene: TRBD2; j_gene: TRBJ2-1; v_gene: TRBV30
CDR3nt: TGTGCCAGCAGCGTAGCCGGCACAGATACGCAGTATTTT; CDR3aa: CASSVAGTDTQYF; abundance: few; d_gene: -; j_gene: TRBJ2-3; v_gene: TRBV9
CDR3nt: TGTGCCAGCAGTCCCCCCTACAGTGGGTCTGGCGGCTACACCTTC; CDR3aa: CASSPPYSGSGGYTF; abundance: -; d_gene: -; j_gene: TRBJ1-2; v_gene: TRBV28
CDR3nt: TGTGCCAGCAGCTTAGGACTAGCGGGAGGGAGTTCGGGTCAGTACTTC; CDR3aa: CASSLGLAGGSSGQYF; abundance: -; d_gene: TRBD2; j_gene: TRBJ2-4; v_gene: TRBV13
CDR3nt: TGCGCCAGCAGCCTAGCGGGGACCTACGAGCAGTACTTC; CDR3aa: CASSLAGTYEQYF; abundance: -; d_gene: TRBD2; j_gene: TRBJ2-7; v_gene: TRBV4-1
CDR3nt: TGTGCCAGCAGCTTTTCGACTGGGACTAGCGGGATTGGGGCCAACGTCCTGACTTTC; CDR3aa: CASSFSTGTSGIGANVLTF; abundance: -; d_gene: TRBD2; j_gene: TRBJ2-6; v_gene: TRBV5-6
CDR3nt: TGTGCCAGCAGCCGACCTAAGGGACAGACGACCTACGAGCAGTACTTC; CDR3aa: CASSRPKGQTTYEQYF; abundance: few; d_gene: TRBD1; j_gene: TRBJ2-7; v_gene: TRBV2
CDR3nt: TGTGCCAGCAGCTTTGGACTAGCGGGAGGGTCCGGGGAGCTGTTTTTT; CDR3aa: CASSFGLAGGSGELFF; abundance: -; d_gene: TRBD2; j_gene: TRBJ2-2; v_gene: TRBV11-2
CDR3nt: TGTGCCAGCCAAGGGGGATACTCTGGGGCCAACGTCCTGACTTTC; CDR3aa: CASQGGYSGANVLTF; abundance: -; d_gene: -; j_gene: TRBJ2-6; v_gene: TRBV2
CDR3nt: TGTGCCAGCTCACCCCGGGACGGGACAGACTATGGCTACACCTTC; CDR3aa: CASSPRDGTDYGYTF; abundance: -; d_gene: TRBD1; j_gene: TRBJ1-2; v_gene: TRBV18
CDR3nt: TGCAGCGTTGAGGGAGGGGTTGGTGGGAACACCGGGGAGCTGTTTTTT; CDR3aa: CSVEGGVGGNTGELFF; abundance: -; d_gene: TRBD2; j_gene: TRBJ2-2; v_gene: TRBV29-1
CDR3nt: TGTGCCAGCAGCGTAGAGGGCGGGGTTCGACGCAATGAGCAGTTCTTC; CDR3aa: CASSVEGGVRRNEQFF; abundance: -; d_gene: -; j_gene: TRBJ2-1; v_gene: TRBV9
CDR3nt: TGTGCCAGCTTGGAACCTGCCCTCCCCCAGCGGACAGTTCCCTACGAGCAGTACTTC; CDR3aa: CASLEPALPQRTVPYEQYF; abundance: -; d_gene: -; j_gene: TRBJ2-7; v_gene: TRBV6-4
CDR3nt: TGCGCCAGCAGCTGGGGGGACAGGCTGAACACTGAAGCTTTCTTT; CDR3aa: CASSWGDRLNTEAFF; abundance: -; d_gene: TRBD1; j_gene: TRBJ1-1; v_gene: TRBV5-1
CDR3nt: TGCGCCAGCAGCTTTAGCGGGAGAGCGGCAGATACGCAGTATTTT; CDR3aa: CASSFSGRAADTQYF; abundance: once; d_gene: TRBD2; j_gene: TRBJ2-3; v_gene: TRBV5-1